This T cell receptor (beta chain) was sequenced in a study of shared clonotypes between healthy human individuals. Study-level points and caveats: Naive CD4 clonotypes overlapped across a handful of donors at approximately 5%.

The CDR3 is 15 amino acids. The germline V gene encodes CDR1 LNHDA and CDR2 SQIVND (reference sequence). The V and J ends lost 4 bases and 12 bases, in that order; junction bases with no gene match: 7. On this clone: Its antigen is unidentified.

Execution of the assay was at deep level. Profiling relied on immunoSEQ multiplex PCR, and the TCRdb table lists in-frame clones only, not all of them. This table has 1.6 million or so clones, roughly 95% appearing once. Sequenced sample: naive CD4+ T cells sorted from blood. Subset: CD45RA+ positively selected. J is TRBJ2-1 and V is TRBV19; 15 bases align to TRBD2. The sequence was collected from a young man in good health. CDR3 loop: CASSTGLAGGPGQFF. The CDR3 DNA sequence: TGTGCCAGTAGTACAGGACTAGCGGGAGGGCCGGGGCAGTTCTTC.